This is a list of T cell receptor beta chains from one sample in a study of identical twins. Each CDR3 protein gets one entry after TCRdb re-called the 5' RACE reads with MiXCR. The sample includes about 460,000 distinct CDR3 sequences, about 14% of them seen just once. This sample also belongs to another study, concerning yellow fever vaccine responses in identical twins.

What was sequenced was CD4+ T cells sorted from blood. The receptors stem from a woman aged 18-29 years in good health. Both conserved end residues are part of each CDR3. The D gene is left open where the match is weak. The size entry is marked missing in some rows and otherwise reads once, few, many or a size class.

CDR3 DNA,CDR3 protein,D gene,V gene,J gene,clone size
TGTGCCAGCAGTGACCAGGGGAGGACTGAAGCTTTCTTT,CASSDQGRTEAFF,.,TRBV6-1,TRBJ1-1,.
TGTGCCAGCAGGCGCGGACAGGGCGAACCCCTCCACTTT,CASRRGQGEPLHF,TRBD1,TRBV12-3/TRBV12-4,TRBJ1-6,.
TGCGCCAGCAGCCGGGATCTGGATACGCAGTATTTT,CASSRDLDTQYF,.,TRBV5-1,TRBJ2-3,few
TGCGCCAGCACCTGGAGAGAGCGGGTTATGTCCGGGGAGCTGTTTTTT,CASTWRERVMSGELFF,.,TRBV5-1,TRBJ2-2,many
TGCGCCAGCAGCCAAGGGGGACAGGGGGCCTCGCGAGCCACTTCAGATACGCAGTATTTT,CASSQGGQGASRATSDTQYF,TRBD1,TRBV4-3,TRBJ2-3,.
TGCAGTGCTAGAGCGGATTCAGATACGCAGTATTTT,CSARADSDTQYF,.,TRBV20-1,TRBJ2-3,few
TGTGCCATCAGCAGGGTTGTTTCGGAGACCCAGTACTTC,CAISRVVSETQYF,.,TRBV10-3,TRBJ2-5,few
TGTGCCAGCAGCACCATACTTCGAAAAGCGGCCCCTACCCCCGAGCAGTACTTC,CASSTILRKAAPTPEQYF,.,TRBV5-6,TRBJ2-7,.
TGTGCCACCAGTGACCGGGACTCTGACACAGATACGCAGTATTTT,CATSDRDSDTDTQYF,.,TRBV24-1,TRBJ2-3,.
TGTGCCAGCAGCTTAATAGGACAGGGTTTTTCATGGCAGCCCCAGCATTTT,CASSLIGQGFSWQPQHF,TRBD1,TRBV7-8,TRBJ1-5,.
TGTGCCATCAGTGGGGGACCGCGGGCCTACGAGCAGTACTTC,CAISGGPRAYEQYF,.,TRBV10-3,TRBJ2-7,few
TGTGCCAGCAGCATAATACAGACAGGGGGGGCGTATGAAAAACTGTTTTTT,CASSIIQTGGAYEKLFF,TRBD1,TRBV7-6,TRBJ1-4,.
TGTGCCAGCTCACCGGAGAGGGTGCAGTATTTT,CASSPERVQYF,.,TRBV18,TRBJ2-3,.
TGCAGCGTTGGAATGCTGACGAACACTGAAGCTTTCTTT,CSVGMLTNTEAFF,.,TRBV29-1,TRBJ1-1,few
TGTGCCAGCAGCCAAGTCCTTAGCGGGAGGGCTCGCACAGATACGCAGTATTTT,CASSQVLSGRARTDTQYF,TRBD2,TRBV3-1,TRBJ2-3,few
TGCGCCAGCAGCTTGGTTCGCGGGGGGGTCAATGAGCAGTTCTTC,CASSLVRGGVNEQFF,TRBD2,TRBV5-1,TRBJ2-1,.
TGTGCCAGCAGCCTAGGTTCTAGCGGGAGAGGGTACAATGAGCAGTTCTTC,CASSLGSSGRGYNEQFF,TRBD2,TRBV7-9,TRBJ2-1,few
TGCAGTGCTAGAGATCGGGTCGGCCAAGAGACCCAGTACTTC,CSARDRVGQETQYF,.,TRBV20-1,TRBJ2-5,.
TGTGCCAGCAGCCAAAGGTCGGCGGGGGGCCTGTACAATGAGCAGTTCTTC,CASSQRSAGGLYNEQFF,TRBD2,TRBV3-1,TRBJ2-1,.
TGTGCCAGCAGCTTAGGAGGGACAGGGGTAAATGAGCAGTTCTTC,CASSLGGTGVNEQFF,TRBD1,TRBV7-2,TRBJ2-1,.
TGTGCCAGCAGCTTAAAACGGGGGCTTCAAGAGACCCAGTACTTC,CASSLKRGLQETQYF,.,TRBV7-3,TRBJ2-5,.
TGTGCCAGCAGCGTAGGTTCAGTCAATTCACCCCTCCACTTT,CASSVGSVNSPLHF,.,TRBV9,TRBJ1-6,.
TGTGCCAGCTCACTCGGAGGCCAGCCCCAGCATTTT,CASSLGGQPQHF,.,TRBV12-3/TRBV12-4,TRBJ1-5,many
TGTGCCAGCAGCTCCATAGCGGGGGGGAGCGCAGATACGCAGTATTTT,CASSSIAGGSADTQYF,TRBD2,TRBV11-2,TRBJ2-3,.
TGCAGTGCTAGAAGGCTAGCGGGGTTCCCCTTTTACGAGCAGTACTTC,CSARRLAGFPFYEQYF,TRBD2,TRBV20-1,TRBJ2-7,.
TGCAGCGTTGAGAACAGGGCATCTGGGGCCAACGTCCTGACTTTC,CSVENRASGANVLTF,.,TRBV29-1,TRBJ2-6,many
TGCGCCAGCAGCTTGGTTCTGAGGGAGATCCACTTC,CASSLVLREIHF,.,TRBV5-1,TRBJ2-7,.
TGCAGTGCTAGAGATTTAGGGACGAGATCTCAGCCCCAGCATTTT,CSARDLGTRSQPQHF,.,TRBV20-1,TRBJ1-5,few
TGCAGCGCTCGGGACGGGGAGCTGTTTTTT,CSARDGELFF,.,TRBV29-1,TRBJ2-2,few
TGCGCCAGCAGCTCCGGAGTTACCCCTAACTATGGCTACACCTTC,CASSSGVTPNYGYTF,.,TRBV5-1,TRBJ1-2,few
TGCAGTGCTGAAATGGGGGGACCCTACGAGCAGTACTTC,CSAEMGGPYEQYF,.,TRBV20-1,TRBJ2-7,.
TGTGCCACCAGTGACTCCCAGGGGGCTGGGGAGACCCAGTACTTC,CATSDSQGAGETQYF,TRBD1,TRBV24-1,TRBJ2-5,.
TGTGCCAGCACTAACCTAGCGGGAGTTCGCAATGAGCAGTTCTTC,CASTNLAGVRNEQFF,TRBD2,TRBV12-3/TRBV12-4,TRBJ2-1,few
TGTGCCAGCAGCCACCGGAATGAGCAGTACTTC,CASSHRNEQYF,.,TRBV3-1,TRBJ2-7,.
TGTGCCAGCAGCTTGGGACAGGGTAGTGATCAGCCCCAGCATTTT,CASSLGQGSDQPQHF,TRBD1,TRBV7-9,TRBJ1-5,.
TGTGCCAGCTCCCAGGACAGGATCAAGCAGTTCTTC,CASSQDRIKQFF,TRBD1,TRBV18,TRBJ2-1,few
TGTGCCAGCAGTGTCCAGCTTTGGGATACGCAGTATTTT,CASSVQLWDTQYF,.,TRBV6-1,TRBJ2-3,.
TGCAGCGTGGGAGGGACAGGGAGGGCTTATGGCTACACCTTC,CSVGGTGRAYGYTF,TRBD1,TRBV29-1,TRBJ1-2,.
TGCAGTGCTGTTCCGGGACAGGGGGCAACCCAGTACTTC,CSAVPGQGATQYF,TRBD1,TRBV20-1,TRBJ2-5,.
TGTGCCAGCAGTCCCCTGGGGGCTACCTACGAGCAGTACTTC,CASSPLGATYEQYF,.,TRBV28,TRBJ2-7,.
TGCAGCGTTGAGGGTGGGGGGGATGAGTTCTTC,CSVEGGGDEFF,TRBD2,TRBV29-1,TRBJ2-1,few
TGCAGTGCTAGTGATCCTAGCGAGCAGTTCTTC,CSASDPSEQFF,.,TRBV20-1,TRBJ2-1,few